The rows below give T cell receptor beta chains drawn from one sample of a study of vaccination and CD4 T cells after COVID-19. Their antigen targets remain unknown. TCRdb reprocessed the PCR reads via MiXCR and lists one record per CDR3 protein. The sample comprises under 15,000 distinct CDR3 sequences, around 44% of which are singletons, and around an eighth rests with the top ten. Sequencing input: CD4+ T cells from blood, cultured in vitro. The origin of the receptors is a human donor who had recovered from COVID-19. Both conserved end residues are part of each CDR3. A D gene is named only where the DNA matches it firmly. Clone size, where shown, is once, few, many, or a class for clones that have expanded.

TRBJ1-1 | TRBV12-3/TRBV12-4 | - | TRBD1 | TGTGCCAGCAGCGGGACAGGGAAGAACACTGAAGCTTTCTTT | CASSGTGKNTEAFF
TRBJ1-2 | TRBV20-1 | - | - | TGCAGTGCTAGAGATCCCCCGCCTCGGGATGGCTACACCTTC | CSARDPPPRDGYTF
TRBJ2-7 | TRBV4-1 | - | - | TGCGCCAGCAGCCAATCTCCGGCCGGGTTTAGCTCCTACGAGCAGTACTTC | CASSQSPAGFSSYEQYF
TRBJ2-3 | TRBV20-1 | - | TRBD2 | TGCAGTGCTAGAGGTAGCGGGAGAGGCACAGATACGCAGTATTTT | CSARGSGRGTDTQYF
TRBJ2-7 | TRBV27 | - | TRBD1 | TGTGCCAGCAGTTTCGACAGGGGGACCTACGAGCAGTACTTC | CASSFDRGTYEQYF
TRBJ2-6 | TRBV6-1 | few | - | TGTGCCAGCCTGTTCTCTGGGGCCAACGTCCTGACTTTC | CASLFSGANVLTF
TRBJ2-7 | TRBV28 | - | - | TGTGCCAGCAGTTTACCCCTCCGGGTGGGAGGCCTCAGGAGGGACGAGCAGTACTTC | CASSLPLRVGGLRRDEQYF
TRBJ2-1 | TRBV7-9 | few | TRBD2 | TGTGCCAGCAGCTTACTTAGCGGGAGGCCGCAGTTCTTC | CASSLLSGRPQFF
TRBJ2-7 | TRBV7-2 | once | - | TGTGCCAGCAGCCCCCGACAGGAAACCTACGAGCAGTACTTC | CASSPRQETYEQYF
TRBJ2-7 | TRBV28 | medium-sized | - | TGTGCCAGCGGCCGTTACGAGCAGTACTTC | CASGRYEQYF
TRBJ2-5 | TRBV20-1 | - | - | TGCAGTGCCCCATCGGGCGTCCAAGAGACCCAGTACTTC | CSAPSGVQETQYF
TRBJ2-5 | TRBV10-3 | - | TRBD2 | TGTGCCATCAGTGCCCCCGGGACTAGCGGGAGAGAGACCCAGTACTTC | CAISAPGTSGRETQYF
TRBJ1-2 | TRBV14 | - | - | TGTGCCAGCAGCCAAGCGAGACAAGGCGACTATGGCTACACCTTC | CASSQARQGDYGYTF
TRBJ1-1 | TRBV12-3/TRBV12-4 | - | TRBD1 | TGTGCCAGCAGTGGATTAGGGACAGGGGCGGTAGACACTGAAGCTTTCTTT | CASSGLGTGAVDTEAFF
TRBJ1-6 | TRBV29-1 | - | TRBD1 | TGCAGCGTTGGACAGGGAGAAGGGTCACCCCTCCACTTT | CSVGQGEGSPLHF
TRBJ2-1 | TRBV9 | - | - | TGTGCCAGCAGCGTAGATCCCTACAATGAGCAGTTCTTC | CASSVDPYNEQFF
TRBJ2-7 | TRBV10-1 | few | - | TGCGCCAGCAGCCCTTGGGCGGAAGAACAGCAGTACTTC | CASSPWAEEQQYF
TRBJ1-5 | TRBV20-1 | - | - | TGCAGTGCTAGATGGGCAGTGGATCAGCCCCAGCATTTT | CSARWAVDQPQHF
TRBJ2-7 | TRBV15 | - | - | TGTGCCACCAGCAGAGACCTTCTTGGAGGCGCCTCTTACTTC | CATSRDLLGGASYF
TRBJ1-5 | TRBV19 | - | - | TGTGCCAGTAGGGACGTAATAGGGAAGGGGCATCAGCCCCAGCATTTT | CASRDVIGKGHQPQHF
TRBJ1-3 | TRBV28 | - | TRBD1 | TGTGCCAGCAGTCCTCCGACAGGGGGGAACACCATATATTTT | CASSPPTGGNTIYF
TRBJ2-1 | TRBV24-1 | few | - | TGTGCCACCAGTGATTTCGGGATCTACAATGAGCAGTTCTTC | CATSDFGIYNEQFF
TRBJ2-4 | TRBV20-1 | few | TRBD2 | TGCAGTGCCTGGGACAGTCGACTAGCGGATTACAAAAACATTCAGTACTTC | CSAWDSRLADYKNIQYF
TRBJ1-6 | TRBV4-1 | - | - | TGCGCCAGCAGCATACAGGGTAACGAATCACCCCTCCACTTT | CASSIQGNESPLHF
TRBJ2-3 | TRBV20-1 | - | TRBD2 | TGCAGTGCTGTAAAGGCGGGAGGTAGGACAGATACGCAGTATTTT | CSAVKAGGRTDTQYF
TRBJ2-3 | TRBV7-9 | few | TRBD2 | TGTGCCAGCAGCCCCGGACTAGCGGGAGATGGAGATACGCAGTATTTT | CASSPGLAGDGDTQYF
TRBJ1-5 | TRBV20-1 | few | - | TGCAGTGCTAGAGATATACAGGGCAATCAGCCCCAGCATTTT | CSARDIQGNQPQHF
TRBJ1-6 | TRBV11-3 | - | - | TGTGCCAGCAGCTGGCCCCGGGAGAAAGCCCTCCACTTT | CASSWPREKALHF
TRBJ2-2 | TRBV7-3 | - | TRBD2 | TGTGCCAGCAGCCTAGGACTAGCGGGCGCCGGGGAGCTGTTTTTT | CASSLGLAGAGELFF
TRBJ1-1 | TRBV5-1 | - | - | TGCGCCAGCAGCTTGTTACGGGGGCAGGAGACTGAAGCTTTCTTT | CASSLLRGQETEAFF
TRBJ1-6 | TRBV28 | - | TRBD1 | TGTGCCAGCAGAGAGGACAGGTATAGCAGTTCACCCCTCCACTTT | CASREDRYSSSPLHF
TRBJ2-5 | TRBV6-1 | - | TRBD2 | TGTGCCAGCAGGCCCTTAGCGGGCCCCCAAGAGACCCAGTACTTC | CASRPLAGPQETQYF
TRBJ1-2 | TRBV7-9 | - | - | TGTGCCAGCAGCTCCGGGACTCTCTATGGCTACACCTTC | CASSSGTLYGYTF
TRBJ2-2 | TRBV20-1 | - | - | - | CSARDASGSRRAGELFF
TRBJ2-1 | TRBV7-9 | - | TRBD1 | TGTGCCAGCAGCTTAAGACAGGGGGCATACAATGAGCAGTTCTTC | CASSLRQGAYNEQFF
TRBJ2-7 | TRBV19 | - | - | TGTGCCAGTAGTCCAACCTCGGGGATTACAGGACTACGGGAGCAGTACTTC | CASSPTSGITGLREQYF
TRBJ2-7 | TRBV20-1 | - | - | TGCAGTGCTAGAAAGCCACTCCCGGCTTTAATCTACGAGCAGTACTTC | CSARKPLPALIYEQYF
TRBJ2-5 | TRBV18 | - | - | TGTGCCAGCTCACCCCCCCAGGGGGGGCTATGGGAGACCCAGTACTTC | CASSPPQGGLWETQYF
TRBJ2-2 | TRBV24-1 | - | - | TGTGCCACCAGTGACGGACGGGGTTGGACCGGGGAGCTGTTTTTT | CATSDGRGWTGELFF
TRBJ2-1 | TRBV18 | - | - | TGTGCCAGCTCATCTACCCTCTCCTACAATGAGCAGTTCTTC | CASSSTLSYNEQFF
TRBJ2-1 | TRBV6-5 | - | - | TGTGCCAGCAGTTACTCGTCAGACTCCTACAATGAGCAGTTCTTC | CASSYSSDSYNEQFF
TRBJ1-2 | TRBV11-1 | - | - | TGTGCCAGCACCTCCGACAGCGATGGCTACACCTTC | CASTSDSDGYTF
TRBJ2-7 | TRBV12-3/TRBV12-4 | - | - | TGTGCCAGCAGTTTAGCGGCCGGCGCCTACGAGCAGTACTTC | CASSLAAGAYEQYF
TRBJ2-7 | TRBV20-1 | once | TRBD2 | TGCAGTGCTAGGGGACTAGCGGGAGTGGGTGAGCAGTACTTC | CSARGLAGVGEQYF
TRBJ1-5 | TRBV9 | - | TRBD1 | TGTGCCAGCAGCGTAGACGGACAGGGACAGGGGCCCCAGCATTTT | CASSVDGQGQGPQHF
TRBJ1-4 | TRBV19 | once | - | TGTGCCAGTAGTCTCAGGGGAAAGGAAAAACTGTTTTTT | CASSLRGKEKLFF